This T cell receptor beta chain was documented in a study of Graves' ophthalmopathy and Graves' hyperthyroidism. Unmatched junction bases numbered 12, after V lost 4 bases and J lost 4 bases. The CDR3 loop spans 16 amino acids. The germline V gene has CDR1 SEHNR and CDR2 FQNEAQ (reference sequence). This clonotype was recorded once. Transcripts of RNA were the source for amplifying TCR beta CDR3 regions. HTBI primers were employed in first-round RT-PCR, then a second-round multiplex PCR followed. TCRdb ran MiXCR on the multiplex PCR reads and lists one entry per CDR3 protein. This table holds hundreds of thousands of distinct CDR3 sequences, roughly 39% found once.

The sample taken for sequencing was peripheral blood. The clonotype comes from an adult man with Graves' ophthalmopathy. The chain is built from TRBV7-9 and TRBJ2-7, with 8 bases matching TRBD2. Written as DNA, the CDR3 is TGTGCCAGCAGCTCCACCCGACGAGCGGGAGCGTACGAGCAGTACGTC. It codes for CASSSTRRAGAYEQYV.